At least ten counts were recorded for the clone carrying this T cell receptor beta chain. Its antigen is not known. Assembly of TCR beta libraries relied on iRepertoire HTBI primers together with Arm-PCR of CDR3 regions. Under the authors' procedure: Among the samples, 60 to 65 TRBV and 12 to 15 TRBJ segments were identified. One entry per CDR3 protein results from TCRdb running MiXCR on the multiplex PCR reads. The V and J calls, along with clone size, are taken from TCRdb and not from the paper's own processing. The table includes more than 300,000 distinct CDR3 sequences, approximately 23% detected once. This sample is part of a study of regulatory T cells in long-lasting Graves disease. Study at large: Persistence in Graves' disease required over 5 years of antithyroid drugs plus positive TSH receptor antibodies.

Study-level findings and limits: Whereas new patients shared 950 to 1,000 public clonotypes, persistent patients shared more, at 2,500 to 3,500.

CDR1 is SGHAT, CDR2 FQNNGV, per germline. There are 18 residues in the CDR3. V was trimmed by 5 bases and J by 0 bases, leaving 23 bases between them. The time point: persistent/refractory GD, antithyroid drugs over 5 years with positive TRAb. From RNA extracted from PBMCs, the TCR library was made. Graves' disease diagnoses followed American Thyroid Association guidelines. The input for sequencing was peripheral blood mononuclear cells (PBMCs), taken when the disease was refractory, from a patient treated with antithyroid drugs. The J gene is TRBJ2-7, the V gene TRBV11-2; no definite D call. The sequence was obtained from a middle-aged woman with Graves disease. The CDR3 sequence: CASSAQFTSASSSYEQYF. The CDR3 nucleotides read TGTGCCAGCAGCGCCCAATTTACGAGTGCTTCAAGCTCCTACGAGCAGTACTTC.